The following is a T cell receptor beta chain sequence with its context. The CDR3 is made up of 17 amino acids. Germline CDR1 MNHEY, CDR2 SMNVEV (reference sequence). The V and J ends lost 7 bases and 7 bases respectively, with 29 bases between them. Authors' processing steps: Quantification of nucleated cells was approximated via reference gene primer amplification. Measured with immunoSEQ multiplex PCR; TCRdb has only the in-frame clones, and not every one. The V and J calls and clone size were taken over from that table, and D and trimming were inferred from the DNA. The sample contains about 280,000 clones, roughly nine tenths of which appear only once. The sample comes from a study of blood T cell repertoires in COVID-19. The wider study: From the United States, Italy and Spain came samples of acute and convalescent COVID-19.

Sequencing used peripheral blood. This chain uses TRBV27 with TRBJ2-7; maybe TRBD2 (5 bases). This TCR was sampled from a woman in her thirties with COVID-19, enrolled during active disease. The CDR3 region is CASKYSGLARLGREQYF. CDR3 nucleotide sequence: TGTGCCAGCAAATACTCAGGACTGGCCCGACTCGGTCGAGAGCAGTACTTC.